Presented here are 14 T cell receptor beta chains from one specimen sequenced in a study of blood T cell repertoires in COVID-19. TCRdb's copy holds only in-frame clones and misses some; the assay was immunoSEQ multiplex PCR. The sample yields approximately 300,000 clones, approximately 92% seen once. Sequencing was carried out using peripheral blood. All receptors derive from a young woman with COVID-19, enrolled during active disease.

To note about this clone: Other DNA sequences in the same sample also yield this CDR3. The genes are TRBV28 and TRBJ1-2; D ambiguous. Germline CDR1 reads MDHEN; CDR2 reads SYDVKM. This CDR3 region has 12 residues. V gave up 1 base and J gave up 5 bases, with 5 bases separating them. The CDR3 loop reads CASSLSGYGYTF. CDR3 coding DNA: TGTGCCAGCAGTTTATCAGGATATGGCTACACCTTC.

The chain combines TRBV29-1 with TRBJ1-1; a weak D match, TRBD1 (5 bases). CDR1 SQVTM and CDR2 ANQGSEA come from the germline V gene. The V and J ends lost 2 bases and 7 bases respectively, with 14 bases between them. This CDR3 has 13 amino acids. CDR3 residues: CSVEQGSVGEAFF. For the CDR3, the DNA is TGCAGCGTTGAACAGGGTTCTGTCGGTGAAGCTTTCTTT. Full variable domain (outside the CDR3, taken from reference TRBV29-1 and TRBJ1-1): SAVISQKPSRDICQRGTSLTIQCQVDSQVTMMFWYRQQPGQSLTLIATANQGSEATYESGFVIDKFPISRPNLTFSTLTVSNMSPEDSSIYLCSVEQGSVGEAFFGQGTRLTVV.

The V and J genes are TRBV5-1 and TRBJ1-2, with 8 bases fitting TRBD1. J lost 4 bases, V lost 7 bases, and 18 bases had no gene match. CDR1 SGHRS and CDR2 YFSETQ come from the germline V gene. The CDR3 runs to 17 residues. This CDR3 reads CASYGRTGPGVIYGYTF. CDR3 nucleotides: TGCGCCAGCTACGGACGGACAGGGCCAGGGGTTATCTATGGCTACACCTTC. Looking up the rest from reference TRBV5-1 and TRBJ1-2 gives the full variable domain: KAGVTQTPRYLIKTRGQQVTLSCSPISGHRSVSWYQQTPGQGLQFLFEYFSETQRNKGNFPGRFSGRQFSNSRSEMNVSTLELGDSALYLCASYGRTGPGVIYGYTFGSGTRLTVV.

V is TRBV29-1 and J is TRBJ1-1, with TRBD1 identical over 8 bases. J was trimmed by 10 bases and V by 7 bases; bases with no gene match: 11. Looked up from germline, CDR1 is SQVTM and CDR2 is ANQGSEA. The CDR3 runs to 12 residues. The CDR3 coding sequence is TGCAGCGCCCCTAAAGGACAGGGAGCAGCTTTCTTT. Translating it yields CSAPKGQGAAFF. Based on the CDR3 plus reference TRBV29-1 and TRBJ1-1, the full variable domain is SAVISQKPSRDICQRGTSLTIQCQVDSQVTMMFWYRQQPGQSLTLIATANQGSEATYESGFVIDKFPISRPNLTFSTLTVSNMSPEDSSIYLCSAPKGQGAAFFGQGTRLTVV.

This clone was observed a handful of times. Here the CDR3 DNA reads TGTGCCAGCAGGTTTATGAACACTGAAGCTTTCTTT. Translation: CASRFMNTEAFF. The chain has TRBV7-9 and TRBJ1-1; D ambiguous. CDR3 length equals 12 residues. Trimming left V 6 bases short and J 0 bases short, with 5 bases between. Germline V gene data show CDR1 as SEHNR and CDR2 as FQNEAQ (reference sequence).

The chain combines TRBV6-1 with TRBJ2-3, with 16 bases matching TRBD2. V gave up 4 bases and J gave up 4 bases; unmatched junction bases: 8. This CDR3 has 18 residues. Germline V lookup: CDR1 MNHNS, CDR2 SASEGT. The CDR3 DNA sequence: TGTGCCAGCAGTGCCTACGTGGGACTAGCGGGAGGGGCAGATACGCAGTATTTT. This codes for CASSAYVGLAGGADTQYF.

The chain joins TRBV28 to TRBJ1-6; possibly TRBD1 for D (6 bases). CDR3 length equals 14 residues. Trimming shortened V by 6 bases and J by 5 bases, and 11 bases separated the two germline ends. CDR1 MDHEN and CDR2 SYDVKM come from the germline V gene. CDR3 region: CASRSGHNNSPLHF. The CDR3 DNA follows: TGTGCCAGCAGATCGGGACACAATAATTCACCCCTCCACTTT.

The J gene is TRBJ2-5, the V gene TRBV25-1; TRBD2 agrees at 7 bases. CDR1 is MGHDK and CDR2 is SYGVNS in the germline V gene. The V gene end was trimmed by 8 bases and the J gene end by 1 base; junction bases not matched to a gene: 1. CDR3 length: 12 amino acids. The CDR3 sequence is CASRGVQETQYF. DNA for the CDR3: TGTGCCAGCCGGGGGGTCCAAGAGACCCAGTACTTC.

The CDR3 coding sequence is TGCGCCAGCAGCCCTACCCTAGGCACAGATACGCAGTATTTT. As protein: CASSPTLGTDTQYF. V gene TRBV5-1 combines with J gene TRBJ2-3, with D hard to call. Trimming took 4 bases from V and 1 from J, leaving 10 bases between them. This CDR3 comprises 14 residues. Germline CDR1 is SGHRS and CDR2 is YFSETQ.

CDR3 bases: TGTGCCAGCAGCCAAGAGGGGAGGAGCACAGATACGCAGTATTTT. Translated, it gives CASSQEGRSTDTQYF. The V and J genes are TRBV3-1 (or the pseudogene TRBV3-2) and TRBJ2-3; perhaps TRBD2 as D (6 bases). From germline, CDR1 is LGHDT and CDR2 YNNKEL (reference sequence). This CDR3 has 15 residues. V gave up 0 bases and J gave up 0 bases, with 7 bases separating them.

The rearrangement uses TRBV7-9 and TRBJ2-5; 7 bases match TRBD2. Germline CDR1 and CDR2: SEHNR and FQNEAQ (reference sequence). There are 17 residues in the CDR3. V was clipped by 2 bases and J by 0 bases; unmatched bases: 9. CDR3 loop: CASSLRGAGADQETQYF. CDR3 nucleotides: TGTGCCAGCAGCTTACGGGGTGCGGGAGCTGACCAAGAGACCCAGTACTTC.

This clone was recorded a few times. The chain employs TRBV3-1 (or the pseudogene TRBV3-2) and TRBJ2-2; 14 positions match TRBD2. The V and J ends lost 4 bases and 6 bases, in that order; junction bases with no gene match: 4. Germline V CDR1 and CDR2: LGHDT, YNNKEL (reference sequence). The CDR3 loop spans 16 amino acids. CDR3 residues: CASSPWTSGGSGELFF. CDR3 DNA: TGTGCCAGCAGCCCCTGGACTAGCGGGGGGTCCGGGGAGCTGTTTTTT.

V gene TRBV2 combines with J gene TRBJ2-7; 11 bases align to TRBD2. J lost 7 bases, V lost 3 bases, and 8 bases had no gene match. Germline CDR1 is SNHLY and CDR2 is FYNNEI. The CDR3 covers 15 residues. CDR3 sequence reads: CASSDLTSGRKEQYF. CDR3 nucleotides: TGTGCCAGCAGTGATTTAACTAGCGGGAGAAAAGAGCAGTACTTC.

This chain uses TRBV6-5 with TRBJ1-2; 9 bases are shared with TRBD1. V lost 2 bases, J lost 8 bases, and 3 bases stayed unmatched. Per the germline V gene, CDR1 is MNHEY and CDR2 is SVGAGI. CDR3 length equals 13 residues. In DNA, the CDR3 is TGTGCCAGCAGTTACAGCACAGGGGGCGGCTACACCTTC. Amino acids: CASSYSTGGGYTF.